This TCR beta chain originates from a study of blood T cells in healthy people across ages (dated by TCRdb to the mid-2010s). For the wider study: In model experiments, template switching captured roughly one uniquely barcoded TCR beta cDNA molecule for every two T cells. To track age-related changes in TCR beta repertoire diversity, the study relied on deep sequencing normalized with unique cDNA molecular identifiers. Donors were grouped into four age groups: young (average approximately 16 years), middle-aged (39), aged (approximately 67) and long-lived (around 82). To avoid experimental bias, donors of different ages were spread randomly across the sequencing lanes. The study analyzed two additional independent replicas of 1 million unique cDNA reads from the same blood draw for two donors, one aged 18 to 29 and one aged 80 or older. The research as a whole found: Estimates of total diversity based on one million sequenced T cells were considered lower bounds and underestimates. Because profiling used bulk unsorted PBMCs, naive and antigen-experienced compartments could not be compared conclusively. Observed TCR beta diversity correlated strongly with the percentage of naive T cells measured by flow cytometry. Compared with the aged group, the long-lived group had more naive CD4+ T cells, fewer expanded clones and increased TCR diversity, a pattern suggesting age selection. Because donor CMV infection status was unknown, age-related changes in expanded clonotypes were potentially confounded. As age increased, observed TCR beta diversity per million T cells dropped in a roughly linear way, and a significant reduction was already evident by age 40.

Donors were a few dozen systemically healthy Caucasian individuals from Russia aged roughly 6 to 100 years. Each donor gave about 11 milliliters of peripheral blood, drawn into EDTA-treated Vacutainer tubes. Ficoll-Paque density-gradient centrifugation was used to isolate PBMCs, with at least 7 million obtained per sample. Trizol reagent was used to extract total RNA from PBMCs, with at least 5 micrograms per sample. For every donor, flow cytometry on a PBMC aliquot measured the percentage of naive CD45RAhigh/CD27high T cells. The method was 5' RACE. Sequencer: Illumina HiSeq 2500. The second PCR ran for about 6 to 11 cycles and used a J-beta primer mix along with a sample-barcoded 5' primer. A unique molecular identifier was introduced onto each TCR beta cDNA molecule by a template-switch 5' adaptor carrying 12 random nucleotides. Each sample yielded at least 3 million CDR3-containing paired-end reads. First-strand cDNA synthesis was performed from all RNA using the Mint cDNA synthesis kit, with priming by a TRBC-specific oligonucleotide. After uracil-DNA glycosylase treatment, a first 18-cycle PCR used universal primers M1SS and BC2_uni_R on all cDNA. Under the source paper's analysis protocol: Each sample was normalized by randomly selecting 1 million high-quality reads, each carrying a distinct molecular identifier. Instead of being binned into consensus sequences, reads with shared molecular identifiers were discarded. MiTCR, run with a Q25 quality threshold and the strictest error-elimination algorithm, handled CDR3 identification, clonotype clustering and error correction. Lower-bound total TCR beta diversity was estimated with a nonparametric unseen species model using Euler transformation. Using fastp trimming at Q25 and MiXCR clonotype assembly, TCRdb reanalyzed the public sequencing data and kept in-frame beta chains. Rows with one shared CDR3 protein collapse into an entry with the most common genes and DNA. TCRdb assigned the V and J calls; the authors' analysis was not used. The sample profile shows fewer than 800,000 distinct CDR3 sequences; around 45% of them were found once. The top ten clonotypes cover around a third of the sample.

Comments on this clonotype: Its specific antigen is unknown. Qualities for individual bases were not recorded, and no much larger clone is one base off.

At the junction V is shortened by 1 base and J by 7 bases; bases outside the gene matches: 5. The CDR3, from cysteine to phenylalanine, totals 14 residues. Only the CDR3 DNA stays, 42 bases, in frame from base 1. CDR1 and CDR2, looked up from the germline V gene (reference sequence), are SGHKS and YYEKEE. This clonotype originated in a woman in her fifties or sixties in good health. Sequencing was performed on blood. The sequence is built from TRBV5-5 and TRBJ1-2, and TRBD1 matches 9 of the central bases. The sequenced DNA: TGTGCCAGCAGCTTGACAGGGGGCCAGCTTGGCTACACCTTC. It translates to CASSLTGGQLGYTF.